This T cell receptor (beta chain) appears in the sequencing data of a study of T cell repertoires in cytomegalovirus infection. Study overall: Indications came from public TCR beta signatures; they pointed to CMV infection and to a matching HLA type.

This clonotype was counted only a few times. Its antigen is undetermined. The germline gives CDR1 MNHEY, CDR2 SVGAGI. V gave up 6 bases and J gave up 6 bases; unmatched junction bases: 6. CDR3 size: 15 residues. TCRdb re-analysed the reads in MiXCR, keeping a single row per CDR3 protein. The profile shows hundreds of thousands of distinct CDR3 sequences, roughly a third of them singletons. The rearrangement joins TRBV6-5 to TRBJ2-2; 11 nucleotides align to TRBD2. The starting material was cultured PBMCs, obtained from culture after CMV antigen stimulation. This sequence originates from a human donor in good health (CMV status not recorded). Some clones in this sample may be carry-over from other donors' samples. CDR3 residues: CASRLTSGTAGELFF. The CDR3 DNA reads as TGTGCCAGCAGGCTGACTAGCGGGACCGCCGGGGAGCTGTTTTTT.